These 21 T cell receptor beta chains came from one sample sequenced in a study of blood T cell repertoires in COVID-19 (TCRdb year 2020). Library preparation employed the immunoSEQ multiplex PCR assay. TCRdb limited this immuneACCESS table to in-frame rearrangements with V and J called. A share of clones is missing; checked studies link under half to unresolved V genes, and the rest is unexplained. The table for this sample lists 200,000 or so clones; almost 85% of them were counted only once. The ten biggest clones cover about 6.9% of the sample. Sequenced: peripheral blood. These receptor sequences come from a human donor with acute or convalescent COVID-19. The donor label of this sample is uncertain.

Only a few counts were recorded for this clone. The J gene is TRBJ2-7, the V gene TRBV2, with a possible D match to TRBD2 (5 bases). The germline CDR1 and CDR2 sequences are SNHLY and FYNNEI. Trimming took off 4 bases at V and 3 bases at J, with 10 bases between the two ends. The CDR3 has 13 residues. The CDR3 is CASSGQRNYEQYF. CDR3 nucleotides: TGTGCCAGCAGTGGCCAGCGGAACTACGAGCAGTACTTC.

V is TRBV5-1 and J is TRBJ1-1; D gene uncertain. The CDR3 sequence is 18 residues long. CDR1 and CDR2 from the germline V gene are SGHRS and YFSETQ. Trimming stripped 2 bases from V and 0 bases from J, with 20 bases between. The CDR3 loop reads CASSFLGSNSLMNTEAFF. The CDR3 DNA reads as TGCGCCAGCAGCTTCCTCGGGAGCAATTCGCTCATGAACACTGAAGCTTTCTTT.

The sample holds a few counts of this clone. J is TRBJ1-6 and V is TRBV7-3, with 7 positions matching TRBD1. J gave up 6 bases and V 5 bases, and 13 bases lay outside the gene matches. Looked up from germline, CDR1 is SGHTA and CDR2 is FQGTGA. There are 17 residues in the CDR3. CDR3 in DNA: TGTGCCAGCAGCCGGACCTCGACAGGGACCCTTAATTCACCCCTCCACTTT. It codes for CASSRTSTGTLNSPLHF.

This clone was counted a few times. This rearrangement joins TRBV25-1 to TRBJ1-2, with 7 bases that match TRBD1. The germline V gene encodes CDR1 MGHDK and CDR2 SYGVNS. The J segment lost 5 bases and the V segment lost 4 bases, leaving 10 bases of the junction unmatched. CDR3 length: 15 amino acids. The CDR3 DNA reads as TGTGCCAGCAGTGCGCCCCCCGGGACAGCTTATGGCTACACCTTC. It is translated as CASSAPPGTAYGYTF.

V usage is TRBV27 and J usage is TRBJ2-2; D possibly corresponds to TRBD1 (6 bases). The CDR3 has 15 residues. Trimming took off 4 bases at V and 1 base at J, with 10 bases between the two ends. Germline V gene data show CDR1 as MNHEY and CDR2 as SMNVEV (reference sequence). The CDR3 sequence is CASSSGTKNTGELFF. The CDR3 DNA reads TGTGCCAGCAGTTCCGGGACAAAGAACACCGGGGAGCTGTTTTTT.

J is TRBJ1-1 and V is TRBV25-1; TRBD1 aligns across 10 bases. The CDR3 has 15 residues. Germline loops: CDR1 MGHDK, CDR2 SYGVNS. V lost 7 bases, J lost 5 bases, and 10 bases stayed unmatched. The CDR3 DNA reads as TGTGCCAGCACTGCCGATAGGACAGGGGGAACTGAAGCTTTCTTT. It encodes CASTADRTGGTEAFF.

V is TRBV6-2 or TRBV6-3 and J is TRBJ2-2; D remains ambiguous. V lost 5 bases and J lost 5, with 12 bases in between. The V gene's germline CDR1 is MNHEY and CDR2 SVGEGT. There are 14 residues in the CDR3. In DNA form, the CDR3 reads TGTGCCAGCAGTAGGTCCCCCAGGACCGGGGAGCTGTTTTTT. Its protein is CASSRSPRTGELFF.

The V and J genes are TRBV28 and TRBJ2-5; unclear D gene. Trimming stripped 4 bases from V and 5 bases from J, with 11 bases between. From germline, CDR1 is MDHEN and CDR2 SYDVKM. CDR3 size: 13 residues. The CDR3 loop is CASSSPGRETQYF. For the CDR3, the DNA is TGTGCCAGCAGTTCGCCGGGTCGGGAGACCCAGTACTTC.

The gene calls are TRBV2 and TRBJ2-7; TRBD2 is a possible D gene (5 bases). Between the trimmed V and J ends, which lost 2 bases and 4 bases, there was a span of 6 bases. Germline V CDR1 and CDR2: SNHLY, FYNNEI. This CDR3 has 12 amino acids. The CDR3 region has the DNA TGTGCCAGCAGTGAATCGGGGTACGAGCAGTACTTC. It encodes CASSESGYEQYF.

J is TRBJ1-1 and V is TRBV6-5; the D gene is possibly TRBD1 (6 bases). The germline gives CDR1 MNHEY, CDR2 SVGAGI. With 4 bases removed from V and 6 bases from J, the gap between germline ends came to 21 bases. CDR3 length: 16 residues. For the CDR3, the DNA is TGTGCCAGCAGTTCGACAAACTGGGGCAGGGGCGCTGAAGCTTTCTTT. Encoded protein: CASSSTNWGRGAEAFF.

This clone was seen more than once but under ten times. As DNA, the CDR3 is TGTGCCAGTAGGAGCCGACAGGGGTCGAATCAGCCCCAGCATTTT. This encodes CASRSRQGSNQPQHF. The chain joins TRBV19 to TRBJ1-5; 8 nucleotides align to TRBD1. The CDR3 has 15 amino acids. Germline CDR1 is LNHDA and CDR2 is SQIVND (reference sequence). The V gene end was trimmed by 6 bases and the J gene end by 4 bases; junction bases not matched to a gene: 8.

CDR3: CASSWPGVNEKLFF. The CDR3 bases are TGTGCCAGCAGTTGGCCAGGGGTTAATGAAAAACTGTTTTTT. The chain links TRBV28 to TRBJ1-4; D is possibly TRBD1 (6 bases). The germline V gene encodes CDR1 MDHEN and CDR2 SYDVKM. Trimming took 4 bases from V and 4 from J, leaving 10 bases between them. The length of the CDR3 is 14 residues.

In this sample, this clone turned up a few times. The CDR3 DNA is TGTGCCAGCAGTTCACTCCGACAGGGGGCCGAGACCCAGTACTTC. This codes for CASSSLRQGAETQYF. The J gene is TRBJ2-5, the V gene TRBV6-2 or TRBV6-3; 10 bases map to TRBD1. V shed 4 bases and J 5 bases; nucleotides not matched to a gene: 7. The CDR3 covers 15 residues. Germline V gene lookup returns CDR1 MNHEY and CDR2 SVGEGT.

J is TRBJ2-1 and V is TRBV24-1; 9 bases agree with TRBD2. CDR1 is KGHDR, CDR2 SFDVKD, per germline. V shed 3 bases and J 9 bases; nucleotides not matched to a gene: 8. The CDR3 covers 15 residues. The CDR3 is CATSDPSTSGLEQFF. In DNA, the CDR3 is TGTGCCACCAGTGATCCCTCGACTAGCGGTCTTGAGCAGTTCTTC.

The rearrangement links TRBV28 to TRBJ2-7; 7 nucleotides line up with TRBD1. The germline V gene encodes CDR1 MDHEN and CDR2 SYDVKM. V shed 6 bases, J shed 6 bases, and the junction held 8 bases outside the gene matches. The CDR3 contains 13 residues. This CDR3 is CASRWTGRPEQYF. Written as DNA, the CDR3 is TGTGCCAGCAGATGGACAGGACGCCCCGAGCAGTACTTC.

Worth noting for this clone: Other DNA variants within this sample encode the same CDR3. The CDR3 reads CASSLGGSGNTIYF. CDR3 in DNA: TGCGCCAGCAGCTTGGGAGGATCTGGAAACACCATATATTTT. The chain combines TRBV5-1 with TRBJ1-3; no clear D gene. V lost 0 bases, J lost 1 base, and 5 bases lay in between. The germline V gene has CDR1 SGHRS and CDR2 YFSETQ. The CDR3 runs 14 residues.

The chain uses TRBV19 and TRBJ2-1; the match to TRBD2 covers 10 bases. This CDR3 spans 17 amino acids. V shed 10 bases, J shed 2 bases, and the junction held 14 bases outside the gene matches. CDR1 and CDR2 (germline): LNHDA, SQIVND (reference sequence). CDR3 loop: CATKGPLLAGPYNEQFF. The CDR3, as DNA: TGTGCCACCAAAGGCCCTCTACTAGCGGGGCCCTACAATGAGCAGTTCTTC. The whole variable domain, filled in from reference TRBV19 and TRBJ2-1, reads DGGITQSPKYLFRKEGQNVTLSCEQNLNHDAMYWYRQDPGQGLRLIYYSQIVNDFQKGDIAEGYSVSREKKESFPLTVTSAQKNPTAFYLCATKGPLLAGPYNEQFFGPGTRLTVL.

CDR3 DNA: TGCGCCAGCAGCTTACAGGGCAACACCGGGGAGCTGTTTTTT. It yields the protein CASSLQGNTGELFF. The chain couples TRBV5-1 to TRBJ2-2; tentative D call: TRBD1 (6 bases). The V end lost 2 bases, the J end lost 2 bases, and 7 bases lay between the germline ends. CDR3 length: 14 amino acids. The germline gives CDR1 SGHRS, CDR2 YFSETQ.

This chain connects TRBV6-5 to TRBJ2-7; D is possibly TRBD1 (6 bases). This CDR3 has 14 residues. Trimming pared 6 bases from V and 4 bases from J, leaving 16 bases between. The germline V gene encodes CDR1 MNHEY and CDR2 SVGAGI. CDR3 in amino acids: CASRDQDRSYEQYF. The CDR3 DNA sequence: TGTGCCAGCAGGGATCAGGACAGATCTTACGAGCAGTACTTC.

The chain combines TRBV25-1 with TRBJ2-2; 7 bases map to TRBD1. After removal of 3 bases from V and 0 bases from J, the junction contained 1 base not matched to a gene. CDR1 and CDR2 (germline): MGHDK, SYGVNS. This CDR3 contains 15 residues. Here the CDR3 reads CASSDTGANTGELFF. DNA for the CDR3: TGTGCCAGCAGTGACACAGGGGCGAACACCGGGGAGCTGTTTTTT.

Of note for this clone: Other DNA sequences in this specimen translate into the identical CDR3. V and J are TRBV5-1 and TRBJ2-3, with 7 bases matching TRBD1. CDR1 and CDR2 (germline): SGHRS, YFSETQ. This CDR3 is 14 amino acids long. Germline trimming cut 4 bases from V and 4 bases from J; bases unmatched to any gene: 6. CDR3 in DNA: TGCGCCAGCAGCCCCGACAGGGTCGCAGATACGCAGTATTTT. Amino acids: CASSPDRVADTQYF.